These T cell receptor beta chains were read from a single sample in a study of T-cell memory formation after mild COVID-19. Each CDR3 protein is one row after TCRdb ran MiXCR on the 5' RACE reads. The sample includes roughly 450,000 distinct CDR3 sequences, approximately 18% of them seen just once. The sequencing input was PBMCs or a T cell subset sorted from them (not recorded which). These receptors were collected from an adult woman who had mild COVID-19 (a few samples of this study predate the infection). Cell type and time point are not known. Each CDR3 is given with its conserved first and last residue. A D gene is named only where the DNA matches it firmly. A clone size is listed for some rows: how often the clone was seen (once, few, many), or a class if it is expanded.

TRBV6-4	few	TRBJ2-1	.	TGTGCCAGCAGTGACTCGGTCGGGGGAGATGAGCAGTTCTTC	CASSDSVGGDEQFF
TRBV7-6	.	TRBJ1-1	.	TGTGCCAGCAGCGACAGGCGAAACACTGAAGCTTTCTTT	CASSDRRNTEAFF
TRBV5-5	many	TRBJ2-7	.	TGTGCCAGCAGCTCGTTGGAGGGAATCCGCCTCTACGAGCAGTACTTC	CASSSLEGIRLYEQYF
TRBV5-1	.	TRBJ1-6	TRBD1	TGCGCCAGCACGGGTGGGGACAGTCTAAATTCACCCCTCCACTTT	CASTGGDSLNSPLHF
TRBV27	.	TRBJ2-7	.	TGTGCCAGCAGTTTATACGCCGGATACGAGCAGTACTTC	CASSLYAGYEQYF
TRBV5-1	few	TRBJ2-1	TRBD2	TGCGCCAGCAGCAGCGGGGTGGGCGAGCAGTTCTTC	CASSSGVGEQFF
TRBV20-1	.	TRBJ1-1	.	TGCAGTGCTAGAATTGGGGGTAGGAACACTGAAGCTTTCTTT	CSARIGGRNTEAFF
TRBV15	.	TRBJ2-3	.	TGTGCCACCAGCAGAGATTTGGGGAGCACAGATACGCAGTATTTT	CATSRDLGSTDTQYF
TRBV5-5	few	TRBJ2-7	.	TGTGCCAGCACCTTAGGAGGGGCAGGGTTGTCCTACGAGCAGTACTTC	CASTLGGAGLSYEQYF
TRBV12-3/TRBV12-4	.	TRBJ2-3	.	TGTGCCAGCAGTTTCCTATCTCGCACAGATACGCAGTATTTT	CASSFLSRTDTQYF
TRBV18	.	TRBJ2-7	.	TGTGCCAGCTCACCCCCAGCGGCCCACGAGCAGTACTTC	CASSPPAAHEQYF
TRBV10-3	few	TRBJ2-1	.	TGTGCCATCAGTGAGGGGACTGCTAGCTCCTACAATGAGCAGTTCTTC	CAISEGTASSYNEQFF
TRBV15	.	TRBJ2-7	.	TGTGCCACCAGCATGCCCCAGGAATACTCCTACGAGCAGTACTTC	CATSMPQEYSYEQYF
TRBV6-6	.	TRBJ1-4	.	TGTGCCAGCAGTTATGGGGGGGTTGAAAAACTGTTTTTT	CASSYGGVEKLFF
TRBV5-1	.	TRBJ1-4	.	TGCGCCAGCAGCTCGGACGGGCGAATTGAAAAACTGTTTTTT	CASSSDGRIEKLFF
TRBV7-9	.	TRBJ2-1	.	TGTGCCAGCAGCACCGGGACCCGGGGGCAGTTCTTC	CASSTGTRGQFF
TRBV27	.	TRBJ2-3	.	TGTGCCAGCAGTCAAACGGCGAGAAATACGCAGTATTTT	CASSQTARNTQYF
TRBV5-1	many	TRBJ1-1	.	TGCGCCAGCAGCCTGGACACAGCTGAAGCTTTCTTT	CASSLDTAEAFF
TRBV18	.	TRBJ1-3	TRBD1	TGTGCCAGCTCATTTGTACAGGGGATCGGGCCTGGAAACACCATATATTTT	CASSFVQGIGPGNTIYF
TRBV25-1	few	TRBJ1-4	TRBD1	TGTGCCAGCAGTGATCAGGACAGGGCCCATGAAAAACTGTTTTTT	CASSDQDRAHEKLFF